The source of this T cell receptor beta chain is a study of T-cell memory formation after mild COVID-19 (TCRdb year 2021). A note on the overall study: Most TCR sequence clusters were specific to one of the two donors. Two young, previously healthy adult volunteers made up the cohort, one male and one female. T-cell clones expanding and contracting after mild COVID-19 in two donors were tracked by longitudinal TCRalpha and TCRbeta repertoire sequencing. The research as a whole found: Some responding clones were detected in pre-infection memory, suggesting pre-existing cross-reactive memory T cells joined the SARS-CoV-2 response. Only a couple of mild cases were covered in the study, and larger cohorts including severe cases with pre-infection samples were considered necessary. Contracting CD4+ clones were located mainly in the CM and EM memory subsets, whereas CD8+ clones were found to be enriched in EMRA. SARS-CoV-2 specificity was not confirmed for the second-wave clones peaking on day 37. From day 15 to 85, contracting clones showed balanced CD4/CD8 phenotypes, whereas a second wave of clones that expanded from day 15 to 37 leaned towards CD4+.

In its sample, this clonotype was seen a few times. This clone's antigen is unknown. No base qualities exist here, and no much larger clone lies one base off it. PBMCs were isolated by Ficoll-Paque density gradient centrifugation. This sample was sequenced with an Illumina NovaSeq 6000. TCRalpha and TCRbeta cDNA libraries were constructed by 5'RACE with constant-segment primers, with sample barcodes and unique molecular identifiers being introduced. RNA was extracted from every sample with Trizol reagent. The libraries were amplified in two PCR steps, and the second step added a second sample barcode and Illumina TruSeq adapters. Libraries were sequenced on an Illumina NovaSeq with 2 x 150 bp paired-end reads. From the authors' description of their analysis: The reads were demultiplexed and collapsed into UMI-guided consensus sequences using migec v1.2.7. Using mixcr v2.1.11, the UMI consensuses were aligned to TRA and TRB V and J templates and assembled into clonotypes. A clonotype was counted as expanded or contracted only if both edgeR and NoisET called the change significant, with noise models trained on biological replicates. For edgeR calls, a false discovery rate-adjusted p below 0.01 and a log2 fold-change threshold of 1 were applied. As an exploratory analysis of dynamics, max-normalized trajectories of the 1000 most abundant clonotypes were examined with PCA combined with hierarchical clustering. The CD4 or CD8 phenotype of responding clones was assigned using the separately sequenced CD4+ and CD8+ repertoires. TCRdb itself trimmed the public reads at Q25 with fastp, ran MiXCR and retained productive beta chains. Here each entry gathers all rows of one CDR3 protein and keeps the most common genes and DNA. V and J calls and clone size were set by TCRdb, not the authors. This sample has roughly 610,000 distinct CDR3 sequences in its table, and around a sixth of those were observed once. The ten largest clones represent about 8.1% of the sample.

From the cysteine up to the phenylalanine, the CDR3 has a length of 15 residues. This entry keeps only the CDR3 DNA: 45 bases, framed from base 1. The germline V gene supplies CDR1 SGHVS and CDR2 FNYEAQ. V loses 2 bases of germline sequence and J loses 13 bases, and the interval between the two ends is 23 bases. The sequenced sample was PBMCs or a T cell subset sorted from them (not recorded which). This receptor was obtained from an adult woman who had mild COVID-19 (a few samples of this study predate the infection). The sample titles of this study are shuffled in the database, so cell type and time point are left out; the donor was told from shared clones. The chain couples TRBV7-6 to TRBJ1-1, with no confidently assigned D gene. The CDR3 sequence is CASSLTDQAGMKDFF. At the DNA level, the sequence is TGTGCCAGCAGCTTAACTGATCAGGCGGGGATGAAGGATTTCTTT.